These T cell receptor beta chains were read from a single sample in a study of T-cell memory formation after mild COVID-19. TCRdb used MiXCR to reprocess the 5' RACE reads, holding one entry per CDR3 protein. Of just over 350,000 distinct CDR3 sequences detected, approximately 14% appear once; the ten largest clones hold 20% to 25%. Sequenced material: PBMCs or a T cell subset sorted from them (not recorded which). The receptors were gathered from a man aged 18 to 29 who had mild COVID-19 (a few samples of this study predate the infection). Cell type and time point are not known. CDR3s include the opening cysteine and the closing phenylalanine or tryptophan. The D gene is left open where the match is weak. Clone sizes are given selectively: once, few, many, or a class where the clone is expanded.

TGCGCCAGCAGTGAGTTCGGGGGGGGCGAGCAGTACTTC CASSEFGGGEQYF TRBJ2-7 TRBV10-1 TRBD2 .
TGCGCCAGCAGCCAAGAAGAGCGGAGGGAGACAGGATCCGAGCAGTACTTC CASSQEERRETGSEQYF TRBJ2-7 TRBV4-1 . few
TGTGCCACCAGTGACGGCAGGGGGCTGTTTGAGCAGTTCTTC CATSDGRGLFEQFF TRBJ2-1 TRBV24-1 TRBD1 many
TGTGCCAGCAGCTTAAGGACAGGGAGAGGCACTGAAGCTTTCTTT CASSLRTGRGTEAFF TRBJ1-1 TRBV7-9 TRBD1 .
TGTGCCAGCTCACCGCCTAACCGGGACAGGGCTGCCGGGGAGCTGTTTTTT CASSPPNRDRAAGELFF TRBJ2-2 TRBV18 TRBD1 .
TGTGCCAGCTGCAACGGACCGGGACCGTCATTGCAAGAGACCCAGTACTTC CASCNGPGPSLQETQYF TRBJ2-5 TRBV12-3/TRBV12-4 . many
TGTGCCAGTCAGTCCAGCACAGATACGCAGTATTTT CASQSSTDTQYF TRBJ2-3 TRBV28 . .
TGCAGTGCTAGAGTTTGGGCAGCGGGGGGGCCAGATACGCAGTATTTT CSARVWAAGGPDTQYF TRBJ2-3 TRBV20-1 TRBD2 .
TGCGCCAGCAGCCGCCTTGACACTAGCCATGAGCAGTTCTTC CASSRLDTSHEQFF TRBJ2-1 TRBV4-1 . .
TGTGCCAGCAGTTACTACGTGGGCGAAAAACTGTTTTTT CASSYYVGEKLFF TRBJ1-4 TRBV6-5 . few
TGCGCCAGCAGCTTGGCCGGGGGCCTACGCCAAGAGACCCAGTACTTC CASSLAGGLRQETQYF TRBJ2-5 TRBV5-1 . .
TGCGCCAGCAGCTTTGGGACTAGCGGGGAAGGTGAGCAGTTCTTC CASSFGTSGEGEQFF TRBJ2-1 TRBV5-1 TRBD2 few
TGCGCCAGCAGCCAAGATGACAGGGGCACTGAAGCTTTCTTT CASSQDDRGTEAFF TRBJ1-1 TRBV4-3 TRBD1 many
TGTGCCAGCAGCCAAGATCCCCTAGCGGGCCTGTTATACAATGAGCAGTTCTTC CASSQDPLAGLLYNEQFF TRBJ2-1 TRBV4-2 TRBD2 .
TGCAGTGCTAGTTTGTCGGGGGGCCGGGTTGGTACGCAGTATTTT CSASLSGGRVGTQYF TRBJ2-3 TRBV20-1 . .
TGTGCCAGCAGCACAAGCCCACAGGATACGCAGTATTTT CASSTSPQDTQYF TRBJ2-3 TRBV7-8 . few
TGTGCCAGCAGCTTCCAGGGGACTAGGGAAGAGACCCAGTACTTC CASSFQGTREETQYF TRBJ2-5 TRBV5-8 TRBD2 few
TGTGCCAGCAGCCATCCCCGGGGGGTAGCAGATACGCAGTATTTT CASSHPRGVADTQYF TRBJ2-3 TRBV4-2 TRBD2 .
TGTGCCAGCGGATCACAGGGGAGGAACACTGAAGCTTTCTTT CASGSQGRNTEAFF TRBJ1-1 TRBV7-2 TRBD1 few
TGTGCCTGGAGTGGGGCCAGGGGGCACAGGGAGACCCAGTACTTC CAWSGARGHRETQYF TRBJ2-5 TRBV30 TRBD1 few
TGTGCCAGCAGTTCGCGGGACGGCCGCCCGGATGAGCAGTTCTTC CASSSRDGRPDEQFF TRBJ2-1 TRBV28 . few
TGTGCCAGCAGCACAGGGTTGGGCTATGGCTACACCTTC CASSTGLGYGYTF TRBJ1-2 TRBV12-3/TRBV12-4 . .
TGTGCCAGCAGCTCCCAGGGTCGGCAGCCCCAGCATTTT CASSSQGRQPQHF TRBJ1-5 TRBV5-6 . few
TGCGCCAGCAGCTTGGCTAGGGCGGAGAACACTGAAGCTTTCTTT CASSLARAENTEAFF TRBJ1-1 TRBV5-1 . many
TGTGCCAGCAGCTTAAGGGGGGGCGACACCGGGGAGCTGTTTTTT CASSLRGGDTGELFF TRBJ2-2 TRBV7-3 . .
TGCGCCAGCAGCTGGGTACAGAGTGGCTCCTACGAGCAGTACTTC CASSWVQSGSYEQYF TRBJ2-7 TRBV5-1 . .
TGCAGCACGAGACAGGGACCCTACGAGCAGTACTTC CSTRQGPYEQYF TRBJ2-7 TRBV29-1 TRBD1 .
TGTGCCACCAGCAGAGGGGGACACCATTTCGACAATGAGCAGTTCTTC CATSRGGHHFDNEQFF TRBJ2-1 TRBV15 . few
TGTGCCACCAGCAGAGATCACCCCTTAGCCAAAAACATTCAGTACTTC CATSRDHPLAKNIQYF TRBJ2-4 TRBV15 . .
TGTGCCAGCAATGATTTTAGCGGGGGGGCCGGGCGTCTGTTCTTC CASNDFSGGAGRLFF TRBJ2-1 TRBV6-2/TRBV6-3 TRBD2 .
TGCAGCGTTGAGGGACCGTTGAACACTGAAGCTTTCTTT CSVEGPLNTEAFF TRBJ1-1 TRBV29-1 . .
TGTGCCAGCAGTGTCGACAGGGAGGATGGCTACACCTTC CASSVDREDGYTF TRBJ1-2 TRBV2 TRBD1 few
TGCGCCAGCAGCTTGTCGATTGGCATCCCTAAAACTGAAGCTTTCTTT CASSLSIGIPKTEAFF TRBJ1-1 TRBV5-1 . .
TGTGCCAGCAGTTACTCGATGCTAGCGGGGGGCCTCGGGGATACGCAGTATTTT CASSYSMLAGGLGDTQYF TRBJ2-3 TRBV6-6 TRBD2 many
TGCGCCAGCAGCTTGTGGGGGGCCGATCAGCCCCAGCATTTT CASSLWGADQPQHF TRBJ1-5 TRBV5-1 . .
TGTGCCAGCAGTCAGACCGACAGGAATCGGTATCAGCCCCAGCATTTT CASSQTDRNRYQPQHF TRBJ1-5 TRBV12-3/TRBV12-4 . many
TGTGCCAGCACCTACATGACCCAAGAGACCCAGTACTTC CASTYMTQETQYF TRBJ2-5 TRBV7-2 . .
TGTGCCAGCAGCTCATGGGGGGCTGAAGCTTTCTTT CASSSWGAEAFF TRBJ1-1 TRBV7-2 . few
TGCGCCAGCAGCTTGGGCGACCTAGAGACCCAGTACTTC CASSLGDLETQYF TRBJ2-5 TRBV5-1 . few
TGTGCCAGCTCACCAGACACGCCGACCCTAATGCAGTATTTT CASSPDTPTLMQYF TRBJ2-3 TRBV18 . .
TGTGCCAGCAGTTACCGCGGGACAGGGTACGATGGCTACACCTTC CASSYRGTGYDGYTF TRBJ1-2 TRBV6-5 TRBD1 .
TGCGCCAGCAGCTTGGGTTCTAGCTTCAATGAGCAGTTCTTC CASSLGSSFNEQFF TRBJ2-1 TRBV5-1 . .
TGTGCCAGCAGCGCTCGACAGGGGGTAGTTAGTGGCTACACCTTC CASSARQGVVSGYTF TRBJ1-2 TRBV11-2 TRBD1 few
TGTGCCAGCAGCTTTGGGCAGGGGATTCGCGAGCAGTACTTC CASSFGQGIREQYF TRBJ2-7 TRBV7-9 . few
TGTGCCAGTAGGATCCGTGGGGGTCTTTACGAAAAACTGTTTTTT CASRIRGGLYEKLFF TRBJ1-4 TRBV19 . few
TGTGCCAGCAGTTTCGCGACAATGAACACCGGGGAGCTGTTTTTT CASSFATMNTGELFF TRBJ2-2 TRBV12-3/TRBV12-4 . .
TGTGCCAGCAGCTCGGGGGACAGGGTTGCCGGGGAGCTGTTTTTT CASSSGDRVAGELFF TRBJ2-2 TRBV6-5 TRBD1 .
TGTGCCAGCAGCTTCGGGGGTTATGAAAACACCATATATTTT CASSFGGYENTIYF TRBJ1-3 TRBV7-9 . few
TGCAGTGCTGGGAAAGGTAGCGGGCAATACAATGAGCAGTTCTTC CSAGKGSGQYNEQFF TRBJ2-1 TRBV20-1 TRBD2 few
TGCGCCAGCAGCGCTAGACCGGGACTAGCGGGGGCATCCTACAATGAGCAGTTCTTC CASSARPGLAGASYNEQFF TRBJ2-1 TRBV5-1 TRBD2 many
TGTGCAACCCTGGACAGGGCAGATACGCAGTATTTT CATLDRADTQYF TRBJ2-3 TRBV10-3 TRBD1 .
TGTGCCAGCAGTGCGAGGGGTAGTGTCGCTGAAGCTTTCTTT CASSARGSVAEAFF TRBJ1-1 TRBV2 . few
TGTGCCAGCAGCATCCGCCTAGAGCCCTGGGGTAATGAGCAGTTCTTC CASSIRLEPWGNEQFF TRBJ2-1 TRBV9 . many
TGTGCCAGCAGTCTTGACCTAAGAGGTACGCAGTATTTT CASSLDLRGTQYF TRBJ2-3 TRBV5-4 . few